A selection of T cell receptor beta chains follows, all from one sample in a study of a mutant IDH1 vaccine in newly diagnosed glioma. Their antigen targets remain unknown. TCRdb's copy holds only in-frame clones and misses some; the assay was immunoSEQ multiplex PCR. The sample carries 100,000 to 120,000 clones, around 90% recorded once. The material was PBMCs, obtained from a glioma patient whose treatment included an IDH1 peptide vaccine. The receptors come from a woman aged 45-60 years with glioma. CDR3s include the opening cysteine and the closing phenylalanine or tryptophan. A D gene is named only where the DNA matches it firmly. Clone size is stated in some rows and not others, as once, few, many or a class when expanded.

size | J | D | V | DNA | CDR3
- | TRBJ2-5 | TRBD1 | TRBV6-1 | TGTGCCAGCACGACAGGGGCCCAAGAGACCCAGTACTTC | CASTTGAQETQYF
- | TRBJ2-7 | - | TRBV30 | TGTGCCTGGTCCCGCGGCACCCTCGAGCAGTACTTC | CAWSRGTLEQYF
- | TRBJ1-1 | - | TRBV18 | TGTGCCAGCTCATGGGGGGAATTGAACACTGAAGCTTTCTTT | CASSWGELNTEAFF
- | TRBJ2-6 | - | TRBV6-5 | TGTGCCAGCAGTTACTCTTTAAGTGGGGCCAACGTCCTGACTTTC | CASSYSLSGANVLTF
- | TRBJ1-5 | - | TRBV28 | TGTGCCAGCAGTTTTTACGGGTCTGCGGGTCAGCCCCAGCATTTT | CASSFYGSAGQPQHF
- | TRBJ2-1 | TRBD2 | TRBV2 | TGTGCCAGCAATCGACTAGCTTCGGTCTACAATGAGCAGTTCTTC | CASNRLASVYNEQFF
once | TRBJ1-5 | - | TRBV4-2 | TGTGCCAGCAGCCAAGATCCCCCGGGAGGAGAAAATCAGCCCCAGCATTTT | CASSQDPPGGENQPQHF
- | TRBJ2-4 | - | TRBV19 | TGTGCCAGTAGTATATATGGGGGAGGAAACATTCAGTACTTC | CASSIYGGGNIQYF
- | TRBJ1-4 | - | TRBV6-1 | TGTGCCAGCAGTGAGGCGGGAGGGACTAATGAAAAACTGTTTTTT | CASSEAGGTNEKLFF
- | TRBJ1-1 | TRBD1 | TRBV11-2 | TGTGCCAGCAGCTTCAGGGACAGGGGTTTCACTGAAGCTTTCTTT | CASSFRDRGFTEAFF
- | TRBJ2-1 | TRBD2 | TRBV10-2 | TGCGCCAGCCACCCCGAACTAGCGGGAGTATACAATGAGCAGTTCTTC | CASHPELAGVYNEQFF
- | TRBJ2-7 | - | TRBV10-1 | TGCGCCAGCAGTGAAGGGGTCGGCTACGAGCAGTACTTC | CASSEGVGYEQYF
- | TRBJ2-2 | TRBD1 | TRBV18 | TGTGCCAGCTCACCACCGGCCAGGGGGCGCACCGGGGAGCTGTTTTTT | CASSPPARGRTGELFF
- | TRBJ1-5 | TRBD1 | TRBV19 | TGTGCCAGTAGTGGACAGGGGTACCTTAGCAATCAGCCCCAGCATTTT | CASSGQGYLSNQPQHF
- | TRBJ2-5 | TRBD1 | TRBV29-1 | TGCAGCGTCACCCGGACAGGGTGGCAAGAGACCCAGTACTTC | CSVTRTGWQETQYF
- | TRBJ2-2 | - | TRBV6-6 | TGTGCCAGCAGTTACTCGAACACCGGGGAGCTGTTTTTT | CASSYSNTGELFF
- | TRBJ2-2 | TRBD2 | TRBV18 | TGTGCCAGCTCACCACCTTCTAGCGGGAACACCGGGGAGCTGTTTTTT | CASSPPSSGNTGELFF
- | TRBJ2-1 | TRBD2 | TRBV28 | TGTGCCAGCAGTTTATCGGGGGGCTCCTACAATGAGCAGTTCTTC | CASSLSGGSYNEQFF
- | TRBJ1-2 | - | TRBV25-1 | TGTGCCAGCACCCCACCCCCATGCCTCTATGGCTACACCTTC | CASTPPPCLYGYTF
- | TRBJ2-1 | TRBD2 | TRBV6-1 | TGTGCCAGCTGCACCGGGACTAGAATCGATGAGCAGTTCTTC | CASCTGTRIDEQFF
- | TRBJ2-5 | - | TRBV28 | TGTGCCAGCAGTTTTACTACGTACCAGGCCCAAGAGACCCAGTACTTC | CASSFTTYQAQETQYF
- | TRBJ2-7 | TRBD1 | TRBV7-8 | TGTGCCAGCAGCTTAGCAGGGGGCGTATACGAGCAGTACTTC | CASSLAGGVYEQYF
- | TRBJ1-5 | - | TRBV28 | TGTGCCAGCAGTATGGGCCTCGCGGAGCCCCAGCATTTT | CASSMGLAEPQHF
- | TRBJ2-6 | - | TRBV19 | TGTGCCAGTCGGAGTGGGGCCAACGTCCTGACTTTC | CASRSGANVLTF
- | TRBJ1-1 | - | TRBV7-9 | TGTGCCAGCAGCTTTGGGGCGAACACTGAAGCTTTCTTT | CASSFGANTEAFF
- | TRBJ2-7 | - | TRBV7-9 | TGTGCCAGCAGCTTATTACCCAGCAAACACCCCTACGAGCAGTACTTC | CASSLLPSKHPYEQYF
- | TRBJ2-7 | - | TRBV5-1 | TGCGCCAGCAGCTTCACAGGGTACTACGAGCAGTACTTC | CASSFTGYYEQYF
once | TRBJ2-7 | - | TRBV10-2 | TGCGCCAGCAGCGTGGGGGAATACGAGCAGTACTTC | CASSVGEYEQYF
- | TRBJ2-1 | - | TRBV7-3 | TGTGCCAGCAGCTTATACGGCTCGGTCAATGAGCAGTTCTTC | CASSLYGSVNEQFF
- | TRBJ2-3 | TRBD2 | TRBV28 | TGTGCCAGCAGTTTTTTGAGTTTCCGACTAGCGAGTGATACGCAGTATTTT | CASSFLSFRLASDTQYF
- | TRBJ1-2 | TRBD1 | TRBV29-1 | TGCAGCGTTGAAGTTACAGGGGGGAACGAGAATGGCTACACCTTC | CSVEVTGGNENGYTF
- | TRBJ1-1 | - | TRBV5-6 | TGTGCCAGCAGCCTCATGCTCGGGCGGCCGAACACTGAAGCTTTCTTT | CASSLMLGRPNTEAFF
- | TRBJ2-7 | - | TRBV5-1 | TGTGCCAGCAGCTTGATGGGGGAGGCCCACTACGAGCAGTACTTC | CASSLMGEAHYEQYF
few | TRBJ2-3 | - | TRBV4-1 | TGCGCCAGCAGCCAAGATCAAGGAGATAGTCGGCCGCAGTATTTT | CASSQDQGDSRPQYF
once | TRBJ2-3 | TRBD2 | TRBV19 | TGTGCCAGTAGTTTTCAGCGGGAGAGGGATACGCAGTATTTT | CASSFQRERDTQYF
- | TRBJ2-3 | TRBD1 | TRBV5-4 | TGTGCCAGCAGCCCCCGGGACAGAGTTAGCTCAGATACGCAGTATTTT | CASSPRDRVSSDTQYF
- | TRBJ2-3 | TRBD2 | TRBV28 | TGTGCCAGCAGTTTAGTGTCTAGCGGAAACACAGATACGCAGTATTTT | CASSLVSSGNTDTQYF